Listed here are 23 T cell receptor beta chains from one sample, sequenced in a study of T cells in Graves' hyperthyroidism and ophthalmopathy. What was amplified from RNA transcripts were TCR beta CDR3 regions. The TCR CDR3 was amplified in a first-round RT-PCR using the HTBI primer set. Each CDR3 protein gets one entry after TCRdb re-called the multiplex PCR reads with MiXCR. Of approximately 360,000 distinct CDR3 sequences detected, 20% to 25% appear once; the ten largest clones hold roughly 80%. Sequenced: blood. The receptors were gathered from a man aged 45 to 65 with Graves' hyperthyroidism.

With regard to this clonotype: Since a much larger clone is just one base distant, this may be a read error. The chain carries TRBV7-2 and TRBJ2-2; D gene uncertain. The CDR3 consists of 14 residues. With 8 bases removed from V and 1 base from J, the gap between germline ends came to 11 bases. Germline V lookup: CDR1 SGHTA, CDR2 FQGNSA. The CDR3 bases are TGTGCCAGCGGACGACTCCAGAACACCGGGGAGCTGTTTTTT. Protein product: CASGRLQNTGELFF. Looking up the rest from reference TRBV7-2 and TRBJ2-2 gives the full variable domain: GAGVSQSPSNKVTEKGKDVELRCDPISGHTALYWYRQSLGQGLEFLIYFQGNSAPDKSGLPSDRFSAERTGGSVSTLTIQRTQQEDSAVYLCASGRLQNTGELFFGEGSRLTVL.

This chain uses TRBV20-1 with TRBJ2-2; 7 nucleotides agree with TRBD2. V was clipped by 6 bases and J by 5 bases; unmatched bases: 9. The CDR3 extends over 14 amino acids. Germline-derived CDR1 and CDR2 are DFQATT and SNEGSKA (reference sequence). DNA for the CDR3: TGCAGTGCAACTTCCGGGACTACAACCGGGGAGCTGTTTTTT. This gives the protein CSATSGTTTGELFF.

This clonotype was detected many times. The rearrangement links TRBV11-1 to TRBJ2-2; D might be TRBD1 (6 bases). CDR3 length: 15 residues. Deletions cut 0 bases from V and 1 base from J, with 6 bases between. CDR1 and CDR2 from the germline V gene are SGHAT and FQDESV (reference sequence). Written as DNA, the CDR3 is TGTGCCAGCAGCTTAGCACAGGGGAACACCGGGGAGCTGTTTTTT. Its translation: CASSLAQGNTGELFF.

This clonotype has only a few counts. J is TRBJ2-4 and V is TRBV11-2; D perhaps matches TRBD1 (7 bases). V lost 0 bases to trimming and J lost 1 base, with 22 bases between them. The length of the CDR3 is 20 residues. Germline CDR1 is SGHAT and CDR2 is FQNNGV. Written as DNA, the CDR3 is TGTGCCAGCAGCTTAGATCAGGGGGGCCCAGCGGATGGGGCCAAAAACATTCAGTACTTC. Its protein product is CASSLDQGGPADGAKNIQYF.

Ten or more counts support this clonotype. The CDR3 spells CASSLTGDTQYF. DNA for the CDR3: TGCGCCAGCAGCTTGACGGGTGATACGCAGTATTTT. V is TRBV5-1 and J is TRBJ2-3; no reliable D call. V was pared by 1 base and J by 6 bases, with 6 bases between. Germline CDR1 and CDR2: SGHRS and YFSETQ. The CDR3 extends over 12 amino acids.

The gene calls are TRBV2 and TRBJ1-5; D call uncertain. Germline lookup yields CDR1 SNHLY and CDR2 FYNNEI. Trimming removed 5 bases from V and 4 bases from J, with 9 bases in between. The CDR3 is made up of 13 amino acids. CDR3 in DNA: TGTGCCAGCAGTATTACTAAAAATCAGCCCCAGCATTTT. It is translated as CASSITKNQPQHF.

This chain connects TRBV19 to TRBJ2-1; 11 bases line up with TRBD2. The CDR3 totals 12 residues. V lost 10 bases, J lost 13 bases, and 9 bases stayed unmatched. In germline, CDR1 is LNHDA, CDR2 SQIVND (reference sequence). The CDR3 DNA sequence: TGTGCCACCTCTGAAACTAGCGGGAGACAGTTCTTC. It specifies CATSETSGRQFF.

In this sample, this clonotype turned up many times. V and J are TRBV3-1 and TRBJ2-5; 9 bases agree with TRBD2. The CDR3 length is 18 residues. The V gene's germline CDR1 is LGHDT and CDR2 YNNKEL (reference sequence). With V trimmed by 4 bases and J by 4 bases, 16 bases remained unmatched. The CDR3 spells CASSPTLLREGPRETQYF. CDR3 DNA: TGTGCCAGCAGCCCCACCCTCTTGCGGGAGGGCCCCAGAGAGACCCAGTACTTC.

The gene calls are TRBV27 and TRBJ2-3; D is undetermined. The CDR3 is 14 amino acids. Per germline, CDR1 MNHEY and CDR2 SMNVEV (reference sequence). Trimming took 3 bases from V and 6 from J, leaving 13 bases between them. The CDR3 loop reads CASSFSRPVDTQYF. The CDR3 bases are TGTGCCAGCAGTTTCTCGCGGCCGGTGGATACGCAGTATTTT.

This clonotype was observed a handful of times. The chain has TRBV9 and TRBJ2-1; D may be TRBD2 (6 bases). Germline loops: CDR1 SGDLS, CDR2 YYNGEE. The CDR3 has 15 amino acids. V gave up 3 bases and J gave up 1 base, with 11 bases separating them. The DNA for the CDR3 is TGTGCCAGCAGCGAAAAAGCGGGTTCCTACAATGAGCAGTTCTTC. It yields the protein CASSEKAGSYNEQFF. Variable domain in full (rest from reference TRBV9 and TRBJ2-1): DSGVTQTPKHLITATGQRVTLRCSPRSGDLSVYWYQQSLDQGLQFLIQYYNGEERAKGNILERFSAQQFPDLHSELNLSSLELGDSALYFCASSEKAGSYNEQFFGPGTRLTVL.

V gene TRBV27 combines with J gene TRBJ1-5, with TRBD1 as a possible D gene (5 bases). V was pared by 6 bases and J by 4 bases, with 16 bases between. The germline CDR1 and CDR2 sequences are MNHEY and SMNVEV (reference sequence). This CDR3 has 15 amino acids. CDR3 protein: CASSLALQGNQPQHF. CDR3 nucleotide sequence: TGTGCCAGCAGCCTTGCTCTTCAGGGTAATCAGCCCCAGCATTTT.

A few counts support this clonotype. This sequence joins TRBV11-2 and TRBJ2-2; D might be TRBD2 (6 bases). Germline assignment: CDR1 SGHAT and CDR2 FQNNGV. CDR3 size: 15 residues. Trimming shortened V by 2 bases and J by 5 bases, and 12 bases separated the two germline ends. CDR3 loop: CASSLRRGRTGELFF. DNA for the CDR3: TGTGCCAGCAGCTTACGACGAGGGAGGACCGGGGAGCTGTTTTTT. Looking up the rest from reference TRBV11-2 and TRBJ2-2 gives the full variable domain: EAGVAQSPRYKIIEKRQSVAFWCNPISGHATLYWYQQILGQGPKLLIQFQNNGVVDDSQLPKDRFSAERLKGVDSTLKIQPAKLEDSAVYLCASSLRRGRTGELFFGEGSRLTVL.

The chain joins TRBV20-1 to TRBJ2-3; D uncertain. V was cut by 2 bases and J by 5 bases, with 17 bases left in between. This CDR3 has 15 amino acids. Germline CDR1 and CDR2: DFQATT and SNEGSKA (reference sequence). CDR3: CSARHPGMVGDTQYF. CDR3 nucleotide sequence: TGCAGTGCTAGACACCCGGGTATGGTCGGAGATACGCAGTATTTT.

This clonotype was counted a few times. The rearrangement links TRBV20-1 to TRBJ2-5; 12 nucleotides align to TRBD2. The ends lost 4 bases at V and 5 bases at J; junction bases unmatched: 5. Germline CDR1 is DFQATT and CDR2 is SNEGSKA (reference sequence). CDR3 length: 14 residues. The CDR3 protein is CSATTSGSEETQYF. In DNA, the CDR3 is TGCAGTGCTACGACTAGCGGGAGTGAGGAGACCCAGTACTTC.

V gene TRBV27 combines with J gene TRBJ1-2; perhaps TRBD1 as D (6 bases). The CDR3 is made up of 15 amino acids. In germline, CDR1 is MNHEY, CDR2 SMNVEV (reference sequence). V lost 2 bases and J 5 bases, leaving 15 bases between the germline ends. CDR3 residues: CASSLIGGGGYGYTF. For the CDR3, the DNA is TGTGCCAGCAGTTTAATTGGGGGCGGAGGGTATGGCTACACCTTC.

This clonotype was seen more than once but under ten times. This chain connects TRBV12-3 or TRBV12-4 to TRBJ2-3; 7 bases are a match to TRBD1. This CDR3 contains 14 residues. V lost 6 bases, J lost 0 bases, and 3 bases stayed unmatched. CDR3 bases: TGTGCCAGCAGCAAGGACAGGAGCACAGATACGCAGTATTTT. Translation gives CASSKDRSTDTQYF.

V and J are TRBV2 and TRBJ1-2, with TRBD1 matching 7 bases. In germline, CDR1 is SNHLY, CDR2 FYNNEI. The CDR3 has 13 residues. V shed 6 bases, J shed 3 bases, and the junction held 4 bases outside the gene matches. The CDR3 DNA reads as TGTGCCAGCAGACAGGGGAAGGACTATGGCTACACCTTC. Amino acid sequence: CASRQGKDYGYTF.

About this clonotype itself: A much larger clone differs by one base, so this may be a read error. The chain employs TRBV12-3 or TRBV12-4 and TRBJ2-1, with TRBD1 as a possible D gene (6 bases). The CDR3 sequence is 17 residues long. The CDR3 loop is CASSYRDTPRSYNERFF. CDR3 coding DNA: TGTGCCAGCAGTTACCGGGACACTCCCCGCTCCTACAATGAGCGGTTCTTC.

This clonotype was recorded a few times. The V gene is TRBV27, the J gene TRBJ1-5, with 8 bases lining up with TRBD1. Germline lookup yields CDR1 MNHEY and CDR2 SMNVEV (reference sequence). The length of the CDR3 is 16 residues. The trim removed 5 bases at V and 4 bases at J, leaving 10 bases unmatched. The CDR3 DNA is TGTGCCAGCAGTCCACTCGGGACAGGCCGGAATCAGCCCCAGCATTTT. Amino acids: CASSPLGTGRNQPQHF.

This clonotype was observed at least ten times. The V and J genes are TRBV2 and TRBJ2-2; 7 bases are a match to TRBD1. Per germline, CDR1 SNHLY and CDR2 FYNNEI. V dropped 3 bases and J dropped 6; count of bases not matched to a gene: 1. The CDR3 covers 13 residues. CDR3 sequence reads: CASSEGQPGELFF. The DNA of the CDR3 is TGTGCCAGCAGTGAGGGACAGCCCGGGGAGCTGTTTTTT. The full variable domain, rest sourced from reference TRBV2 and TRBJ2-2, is EPEVTQTPSHQVTQMGQEVILRCVPISNHLYFYWYRQILGQKVEFLVSFYNNEISEKSEIFDDQFSVERPDGSNFTLKIRSTKLEDSAMYFCASSEGQPGELFFGEGSRLTVL.

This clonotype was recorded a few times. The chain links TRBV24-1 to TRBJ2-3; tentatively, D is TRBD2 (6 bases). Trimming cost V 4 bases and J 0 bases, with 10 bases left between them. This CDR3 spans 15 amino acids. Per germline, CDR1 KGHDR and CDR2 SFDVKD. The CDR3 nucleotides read TGTGCCACCAGTGAAGGAGGGGCCAGCACAGATACGCAGTATTTT. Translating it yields CATSEGGASTDTQYF.

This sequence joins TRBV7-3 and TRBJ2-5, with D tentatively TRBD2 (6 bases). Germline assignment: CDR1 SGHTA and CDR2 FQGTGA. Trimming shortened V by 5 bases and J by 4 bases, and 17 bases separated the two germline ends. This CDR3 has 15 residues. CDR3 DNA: TGTGCCAGCAGCCTAAGGGGAGGAGTAACAGAGACCCAGTACTTC. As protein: CASSLRGGVTETQYF.

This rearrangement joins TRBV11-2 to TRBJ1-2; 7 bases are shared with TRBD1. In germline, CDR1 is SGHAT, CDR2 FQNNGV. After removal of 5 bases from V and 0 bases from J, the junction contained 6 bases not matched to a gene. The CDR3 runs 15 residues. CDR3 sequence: CASSPGTVTNYGYTF. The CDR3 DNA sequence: TGTGCCAGCAGCCCCGGGACAGTTACTAACTATGGCTACACCTTC.